This T cell receptor (beta chain) was observed in a study of shared clonotypes between healthy human individuals (dated by TCRdb to the early 2020s). For the study in its entirety: The cohort comprised two women and a few men aged 18 to 49 years. Blood TCR repertoires of a handful of healthy adults were deeply sequenced to estimate repertoire size and the extent of clonotype sharing between individuals. Each donor's leukapheresis produced roughly between roughly 0.85 and 9.5 billion PBMCs. Per donor, three plates each were used for CD4 naive and CD4 memory, two for CD8 naive, and one for CD8 memory. Different laboratories and diverse techniques were used to prepare libraries and sequence TCR repertoires, to increase sequencing depth and limit assay-specific biases. What the research found in general, with its limitations: The small number of donors limited the genetic and exposure-history diversity represented. Incomplete sequencing was indicated by rarefaction of sorted-subset datasets, despite the large sequencing depth. Pairwise subsampling led to the expectation that sequencing depth would affect the degree of clonotype sharing among donors. Estimated clonotype richness was generally larger for naive than for memory subsets. Sampling was restricted to blood, and TCR repertoires in tissues likely differ from the TCR repertoires found in blood. Higher generation probabilities were observed for clonotypes shared by all four sorted-subset donors than for non-shared clonotypes. Sharing across four donors was observed for about 5% of naive CD4, over 3% of naive CD8, over 2% of memory CD4, and around 0.42% of memory CD8 clonotypes.

For the CD8 naive samples, CD45RO-negative cells were positively selected for CCR7, yielding a CD45RA+CCR7+ population from which TemRA cells were excluded. Healthy HIV-negative adults with no recently reported acute infections or vaccinations were included as donors. Every donor was a Caucasian adult living in Nashville, Tennessee, USA. Blood was collected by leukapheresis, and PBMCs were isolated by Ficoll-Histopaque density gradient centrifugation and then cryopreserved in liquid nitrogen vapor phase. Analytical flow cytometry was used to check the purity and quantity of every magnetically sorted T cell population. From each sorted fraction, genomic DNA was isolated and quantified by UV absorbance on a Nanodrop 2000c. V is pruned by 2 bases and J by 6 bases, leaving 6 bases of the junction without a gene match. CDR1 and CDR2 are read off the germline V gene as SGHNT and YENEEA. The CDR3 sequence holds 15 residues, the cysteine and phenylalanine included. CDR3 DNA is the only sequence kept; it has 45 bases, read in frame from the first base.

Using the deep immunoSEQ assay, TCR CDR3 regions were amplified from genomic DNA by multiplex PCR. Genomic DNA extracted from each cell subset was distributed evenly over all wells of several immunoSEQ 96-well plates, and each plate served as one replicate. For sorted subsets, 200 to 250 ng of genomic DNA, equivalent to some 33,000 T cell genomes, went into each replicate PCR. Purified libraries were measured with a Qubit 3.0 fluorometer, size-checked on a Bioanalyzer 2100, and measured again with the KAPA Library Quantification kit. Each immunoSEQ 96-well plate was sequenced on its own single-read 150-cycle Illumina NextSeq 550 flow cell. Per the source publication's procedure: The immunoSEQ output contained only junctional sequences without quality scores, so filtering could not match that applied to full-length reads. To assign V/J genes and CDR3, sequences were annotated using PyIR, a Python wrapper for IgBLAST v1.9, with IMGT germline references. Reads were filtered out if the reads had weak V/J assignments (E-value above 1e-6), no CDR3, stop codons, out-of-frame junctions, or ambiguous translated residues. V3J clonotypes were defined as sequences sharing the same inferred V gene, J gene, and CDR3 amino acid sequence. To compute the percentage overlap between repertoires, the number of shared unique clonotypes was divided by the size of the smaller repertoire. RTK rarefaction, the Chao1 estimator, and Recon v2.1 estimates of unobserved clonotypes were used to assess repertoire richness. For all TCRbeta clonotypes obtained by the gDNA method from several donors, generation probabilities were computed with OLGA. Imported from immuneACCESS, the table was reduced by TCRdb to in-frame sequences with V and J called. These copies leave out some clones; in studies compared against another copy, an unresolved V gene accounts for under half, and the cause of the remainder is not known. V, J and clone size were drawn from that table, and D and trimming were deduced from the DNA. Here the sample has about 1,800,000 clones; about 94% occur a single time. 1.2% of the sample lies in the top ten.

As concerns this clone: The antigen this receptor binds is unknown. No clone much larger than this one lies a single base away; base qualities are absent.

This clonotype was obtained from a man younger than 35 in good health. The sequence joins TRBV11-3 to TRBJ2-7, and 11 junctional nucleotides match TRBD1. Sequencing input: naive CD8+ T cells sorted from blood. This specimen's cell subset or site label, interpreted: CD45RA+CCR7+. CDR3 region: CASSLSGTGGSEQYF. The nucleotide sequence reads TGTGCCAGCAGCTTATCCGGGACAGGGGGATCCGAGCAGTACTTC.